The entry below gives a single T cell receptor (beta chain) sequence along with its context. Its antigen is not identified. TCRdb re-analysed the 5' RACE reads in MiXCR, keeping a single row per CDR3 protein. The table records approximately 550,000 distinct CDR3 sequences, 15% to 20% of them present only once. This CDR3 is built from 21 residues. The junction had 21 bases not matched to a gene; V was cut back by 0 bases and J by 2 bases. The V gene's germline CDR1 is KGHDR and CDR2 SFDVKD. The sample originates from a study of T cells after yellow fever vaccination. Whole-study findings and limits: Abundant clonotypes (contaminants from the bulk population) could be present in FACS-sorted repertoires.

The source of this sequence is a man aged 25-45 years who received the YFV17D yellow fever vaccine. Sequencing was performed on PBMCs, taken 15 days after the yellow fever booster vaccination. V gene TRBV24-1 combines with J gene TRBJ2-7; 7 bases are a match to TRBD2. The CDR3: CATSDLAAFRGSGEATYEQYF. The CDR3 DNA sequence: TGTGCCACCAGTGATTTGGCGGCCTTCCGGGGAAGCGGGGAAGCTACCTACGAGCAGTACTTC.